This T cell receptor (beta chain) was documented in a study of tumor and adjacent non-tumor tissue in lung cancer. Background on the study: Patients comprised 12 adenocarcinoma, a couple of squamous cell carcinoma and 1 small cell lung cancer. Regarding the study as a whole: TCR diversity was significantly greater in tumor than normal lung tissue. Patients with more diverse tumor TCRs had worse survival.

As for this clonotype: The antigen remains undetermined. Germline and junction disagree at one end, which may indicate a read error.

Germline CDR1 and CDR2: MNHEY and SVGEGT. CDR3 length: 13 amino acids. RNA was extracted from bulk tissue without any cell sorting. The library came from three nested PCR rounds adapted from ARM-PCR protocols. TCRdb passed the multiplex PCR reads through MiXCR, listing each CDR3 protein once. Among roughly 93,000 distinct CDR3 sequences listed, about 70% were seen once. The chain employs TRBV6-2 or TRBV6-3 and TRBJ1-1; TRBD1 might be the D (6 bases). The sequence was obtained from a man in his sixties with non-small cell lung cancer. The sequencing sample was made of lung tumor tissue. The CDR3 protein is CANSGQTNTEAFF. In DNA form, the CDR3 reads TGTGCCAACAGTGGACAGACGAACACTGAAGCTTTCTTT.